One T cell receptor beta chain is described in this entry. The source of the sample is a study of blood T cell repertoires in COVID-19. The method was immunoSEQ multiplex PCR; TCRdb's version includes in-frame clones alone and lacks a portion of them. The sample has roughly 180,000 clones, approximately 90% seen once. This CDR3 comprises 13 residues. CDR1 and CDR2 from the germline V gene are MNHEY and SVGAGI. V was trimmed by 4 bases and J by 3 bases, leaving 9 bases between them. This rearrangement joins TRBV6-5 to TRBJ1-1; D is perhaps TRBD1 (5 bases). Sequenced input: peripheral blood. The clonotype originates from a woman in her thirties with acute or convalescent COVID-19. The CDR3: CASSSGGYTEAFF. The CDR3 nucleotides are TGTGCCAGCAGTTCCGGGGGATACACTGAAGCTTTCTTT.